The TCR beta chain described here comes from a study of STAT3 mutations in large granular lymphocyte leukemia. Looking at the study overall: Roughly half of the longitudinally sequenced T-LGLL patients carried detectable canonical activating STAT3 mutations.

TCRdb's table, derived via immunoSEQ multiplex PCR, lists solely in-frame clones and lacks some. In the table there are 4,500 to 7,000 clones, 90% to 95% of which are singletons. General study points: Persisting codominant clonotypes may have hidden a small pathogenic clone. In T-cell large granular lymphocyte leukemia, about half of patients showed multiple immunodominant subclonotypes. In about 35% of the 18 patients, new TCR clonotypes emerged after therapy.

Worth noting for this clone: The antigen is not known.

The CDR3 extends over 14 amino acids. Germline V lookup: CDR1 SGHNT, CDR2 YYREEE (reference sequence). Deletions cut 5 bases from V and 0 bases from J, with 11 bases between. The sequence was obtained from a man in his sixties with T-cell large granular lymphocyte leukemia. Some clones in this sample may be carry-over from other donors' samples. The sequenced sample was peripheral blood mononuclear cells. The chain employs TRBV5-4 and TRBJ2-5; tentative D call: TRBD2 (6 bases). CDR3 sequence: CASSSGGNQETQYF. For the CDR3, the DNA is TGTGCCAGCAGTTCGGGCGGGAACCAAGAGACCCAGTACTTC.